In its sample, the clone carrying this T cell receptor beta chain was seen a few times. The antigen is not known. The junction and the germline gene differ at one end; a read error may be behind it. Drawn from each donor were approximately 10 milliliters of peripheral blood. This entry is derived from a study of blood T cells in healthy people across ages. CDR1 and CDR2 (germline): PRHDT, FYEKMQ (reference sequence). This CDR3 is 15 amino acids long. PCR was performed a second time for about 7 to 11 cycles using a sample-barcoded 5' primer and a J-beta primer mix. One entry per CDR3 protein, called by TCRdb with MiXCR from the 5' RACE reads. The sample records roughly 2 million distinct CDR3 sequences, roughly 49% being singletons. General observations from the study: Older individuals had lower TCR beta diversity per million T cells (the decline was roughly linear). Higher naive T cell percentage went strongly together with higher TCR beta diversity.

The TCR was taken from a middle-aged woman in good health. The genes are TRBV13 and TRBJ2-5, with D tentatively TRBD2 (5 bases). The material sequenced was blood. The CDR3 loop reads CASSSPREIKETQYF. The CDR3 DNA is TGTGCCAGTAGCTCTCCAAGGGAGATAAAAGAGACCCAGTACTTC.